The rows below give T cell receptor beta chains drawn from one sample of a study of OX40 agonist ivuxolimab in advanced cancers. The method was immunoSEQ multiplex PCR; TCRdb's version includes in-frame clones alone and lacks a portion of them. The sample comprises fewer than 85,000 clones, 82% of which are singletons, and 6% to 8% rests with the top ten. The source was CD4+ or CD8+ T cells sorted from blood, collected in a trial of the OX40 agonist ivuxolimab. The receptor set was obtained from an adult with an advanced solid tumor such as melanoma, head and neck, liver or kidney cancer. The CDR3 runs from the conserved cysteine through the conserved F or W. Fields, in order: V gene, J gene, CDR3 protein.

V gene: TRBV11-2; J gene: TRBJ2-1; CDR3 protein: CASSLAGLLYNEQFF
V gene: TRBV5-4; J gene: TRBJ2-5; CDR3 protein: CASSPDRFETQYF
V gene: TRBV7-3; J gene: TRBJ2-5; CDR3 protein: CASSSGLAGSQETQYF
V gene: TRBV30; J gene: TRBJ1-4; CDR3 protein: CAWSEWGGNEKLFF
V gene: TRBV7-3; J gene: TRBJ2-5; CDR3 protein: CASSLLGAGSPETQYF
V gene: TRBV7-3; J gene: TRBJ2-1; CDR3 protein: CASSPNSGYNEQFF
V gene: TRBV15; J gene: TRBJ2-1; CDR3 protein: CATSNQGGEQFF
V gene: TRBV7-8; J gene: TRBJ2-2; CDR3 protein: CASKKLGQGLTGELFF
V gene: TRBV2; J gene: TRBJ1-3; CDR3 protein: CASRLTEATAAGTIYF
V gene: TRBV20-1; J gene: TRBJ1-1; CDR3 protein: CSAAVYEAFF
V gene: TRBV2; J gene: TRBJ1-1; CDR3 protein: CASSVAGTEAFF
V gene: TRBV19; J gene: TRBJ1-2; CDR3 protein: CASSIGDRGYGYTF
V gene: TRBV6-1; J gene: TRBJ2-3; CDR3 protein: CASSGLAGGTDTQYF
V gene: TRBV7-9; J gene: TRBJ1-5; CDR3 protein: CASSLGSLGDQPQHF
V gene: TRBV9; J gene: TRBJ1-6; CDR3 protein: CASSVGSGESPLHF
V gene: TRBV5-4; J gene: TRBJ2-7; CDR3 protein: CASSLGGRGSEQYF
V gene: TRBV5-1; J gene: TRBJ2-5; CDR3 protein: CASSLAPLGAQETQYF
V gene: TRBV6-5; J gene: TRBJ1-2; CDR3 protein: CASRTTGQGSYGYTF
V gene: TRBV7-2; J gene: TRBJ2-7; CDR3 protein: CASSFSGGGSSYEQYF
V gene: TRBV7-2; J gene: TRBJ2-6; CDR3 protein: CASSFVPGQGGSGANVLTF
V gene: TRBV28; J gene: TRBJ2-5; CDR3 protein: CASRQRGGETQYF
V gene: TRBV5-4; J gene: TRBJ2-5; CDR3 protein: CASRLGLDGQETQYF
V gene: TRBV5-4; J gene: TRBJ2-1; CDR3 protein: CASSLGGQRDNEQFF
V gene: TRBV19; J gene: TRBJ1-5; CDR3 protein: CASDDGYGNQPQHF
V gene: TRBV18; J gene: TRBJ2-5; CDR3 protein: CASSLRQGEETQYF
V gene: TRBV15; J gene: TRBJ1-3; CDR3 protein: CATSREDRVGNTIYF
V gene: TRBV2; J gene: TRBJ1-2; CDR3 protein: CASSEAGGANYGYTF
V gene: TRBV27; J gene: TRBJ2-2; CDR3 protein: CASSQAGANTGELFF
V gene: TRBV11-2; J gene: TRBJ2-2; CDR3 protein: CASGPPIPRELFF
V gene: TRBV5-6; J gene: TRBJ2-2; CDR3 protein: CASLRREATGELFF
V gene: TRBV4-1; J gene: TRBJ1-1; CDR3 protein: CASSQVRGCTNTEAFF
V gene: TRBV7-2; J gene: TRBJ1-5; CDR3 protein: CASSLGKGNQPQHF
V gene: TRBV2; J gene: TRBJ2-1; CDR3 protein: CALQQGSYNEQFF
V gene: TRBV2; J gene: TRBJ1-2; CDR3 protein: CASSEGRVIYGYTF
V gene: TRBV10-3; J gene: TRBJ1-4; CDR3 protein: CAISQGSSEKLFF
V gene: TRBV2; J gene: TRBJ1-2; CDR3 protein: CASSAGQSYGYTF
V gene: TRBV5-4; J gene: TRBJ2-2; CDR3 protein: CASSLGATRNTGELFF
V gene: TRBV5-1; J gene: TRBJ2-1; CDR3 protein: CASSAGGAGGNEQFF
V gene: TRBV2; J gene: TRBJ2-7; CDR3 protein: CASKQGGGYEQYF
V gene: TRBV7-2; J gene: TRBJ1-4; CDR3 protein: CASSLDRGTEKLFF
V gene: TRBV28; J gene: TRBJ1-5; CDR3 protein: CASSFDGTAYSNQPQHF
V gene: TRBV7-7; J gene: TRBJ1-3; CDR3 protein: CASSLNPGSGNTIYF
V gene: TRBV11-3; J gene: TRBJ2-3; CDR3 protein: CASSLAGEDTQYF
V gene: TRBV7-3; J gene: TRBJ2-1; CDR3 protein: CASSLSGAYNEQFF
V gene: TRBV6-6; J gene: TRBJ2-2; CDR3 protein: CASRAGQRNTGELFF
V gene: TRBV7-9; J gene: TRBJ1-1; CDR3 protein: CASSLSGGQDEAFF
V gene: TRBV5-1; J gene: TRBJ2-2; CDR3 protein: CASSWAERYHTGELFF
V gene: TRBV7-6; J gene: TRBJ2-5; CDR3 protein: CASSLVVSGGFLAGVQETQYF
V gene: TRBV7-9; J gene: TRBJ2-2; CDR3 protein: CASRPRNLANTGELFF
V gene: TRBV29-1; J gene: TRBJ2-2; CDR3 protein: CSVGTTGVGTGELFF
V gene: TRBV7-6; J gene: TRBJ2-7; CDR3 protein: CASSLVAPLAGGPYEQYF